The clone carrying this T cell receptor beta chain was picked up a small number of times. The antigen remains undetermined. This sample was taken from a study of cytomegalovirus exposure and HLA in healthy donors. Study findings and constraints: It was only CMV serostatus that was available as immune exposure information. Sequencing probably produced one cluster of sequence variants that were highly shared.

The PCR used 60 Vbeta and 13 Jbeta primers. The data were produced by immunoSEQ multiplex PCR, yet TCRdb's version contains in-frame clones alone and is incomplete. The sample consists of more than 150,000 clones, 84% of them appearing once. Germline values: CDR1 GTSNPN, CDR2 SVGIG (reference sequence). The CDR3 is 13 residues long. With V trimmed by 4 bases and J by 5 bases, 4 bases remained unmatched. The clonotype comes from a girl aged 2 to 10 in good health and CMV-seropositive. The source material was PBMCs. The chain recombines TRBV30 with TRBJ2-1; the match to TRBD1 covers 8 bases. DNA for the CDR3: TGTGCCTGGACCCAGGGGGCAAACAATGAGCAGTTCTTC. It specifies CAWTQGANNEQFF.